The text below deals with one TCR beta chain. Germline V gene lookup returns CDR1 SEHNR and CDR2 FQNEAQ (reference sequence). V gave up 5 bases and J gave up 3 bases, with 10 bases separating them. The CDR3 runs to 14 residues. The data stem from a study of memory CD4+ T cells and cytomegalovirus serostatus. The data were produced by immunoSEQ multiplex PCR, yet TCRdb's version contains in-frame clones alone and is incomplete. The table shows roughly 40,000 clones, with 60% to 85% occurring only once. Single viable CD3+CD4+CD8-CD45RO+ cells were sorted as the memory CD4+ T cells. This receptor was obtained from an adult in good health and CMV-seronegative. This chain joins TRBV7-9 and TRBJ2-2; D not certain. The sample was memory CD4+ T cells from blood. CDR3 in amino acids: CASSLFQDTGELFF. The DNA of the CDR3 is TGTGCCAGCAGCCTCTTCCAGGACACCGGGGAGCTGTTTTTT.